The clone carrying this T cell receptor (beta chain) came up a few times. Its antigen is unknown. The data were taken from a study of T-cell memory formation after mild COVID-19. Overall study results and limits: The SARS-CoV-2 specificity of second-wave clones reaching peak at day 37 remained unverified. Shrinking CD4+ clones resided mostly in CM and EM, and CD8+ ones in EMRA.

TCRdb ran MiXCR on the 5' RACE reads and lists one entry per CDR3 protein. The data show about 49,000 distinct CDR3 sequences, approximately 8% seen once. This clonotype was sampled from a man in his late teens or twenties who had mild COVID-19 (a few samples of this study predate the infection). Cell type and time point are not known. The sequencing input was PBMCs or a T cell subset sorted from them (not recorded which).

The CDR3: CASSPGALADYNEQFF. CDR3 in DNA: TGTGCCAGCAGCCCAGGGGCGCTAGCGGATTACAATGAGCAGTTCTTC. The genes are TRBV11-1 and TRBJ2-1; tentatively, D is TRBD2 (7 bases). V gave up 5 bases and J gave up 4 bases, with 18 bases separating them. Germline V lookup: CDR1 SGHAT, CDR2 FQDESV (reference sequence). The CDR3 covers 16 residues.